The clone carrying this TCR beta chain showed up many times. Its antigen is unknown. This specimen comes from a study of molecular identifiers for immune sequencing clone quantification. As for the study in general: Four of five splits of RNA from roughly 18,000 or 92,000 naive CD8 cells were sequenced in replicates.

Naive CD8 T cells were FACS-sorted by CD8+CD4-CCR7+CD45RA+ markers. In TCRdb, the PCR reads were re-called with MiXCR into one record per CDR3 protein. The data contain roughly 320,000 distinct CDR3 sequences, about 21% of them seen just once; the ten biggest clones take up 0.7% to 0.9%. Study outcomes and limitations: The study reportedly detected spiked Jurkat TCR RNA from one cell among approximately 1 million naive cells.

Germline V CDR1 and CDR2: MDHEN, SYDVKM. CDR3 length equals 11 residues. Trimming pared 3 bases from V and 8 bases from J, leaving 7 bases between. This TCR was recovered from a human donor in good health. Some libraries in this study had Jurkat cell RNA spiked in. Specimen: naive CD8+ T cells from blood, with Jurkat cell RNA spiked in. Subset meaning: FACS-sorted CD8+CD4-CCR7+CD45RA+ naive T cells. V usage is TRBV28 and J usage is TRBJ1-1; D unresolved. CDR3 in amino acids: CASSFPGEAFF. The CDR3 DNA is TGTGCCAGCAGTTTCCCGGGGGAAGCTTTCTTT.